The T cell receptor (beta chain) described here comes from a study of neurological immune-mediated disorders. This clonotype was seen ten or more times. CDR3 length equals 15 residues. The V and J ends lost 5 bases and 4 bases, in that order; junction bases with no gene match: 7. Germline CDR1 and CDR2: SGHTA and FQGNSA. TCRdb analysed the 5' RACE reads with MiXCR anew, one entry per CDR3 protein. Among about 55,000 distinct CDR3 sequences listed, around 4% were seen once. The V call is TRBV7-2, the J call TRBJ2-5; TRBD2 matches at 10 bases. The sequencing input was PBMCs. The receptor's source is a young man with multiple sclerosis. The CDR3 DNA sequence: TGTGCCAGCAGCACCTTTAGCGGGGGGCCAGAGACCCAGTACTTC. Its translation: CASSTFSGGPETQYF.